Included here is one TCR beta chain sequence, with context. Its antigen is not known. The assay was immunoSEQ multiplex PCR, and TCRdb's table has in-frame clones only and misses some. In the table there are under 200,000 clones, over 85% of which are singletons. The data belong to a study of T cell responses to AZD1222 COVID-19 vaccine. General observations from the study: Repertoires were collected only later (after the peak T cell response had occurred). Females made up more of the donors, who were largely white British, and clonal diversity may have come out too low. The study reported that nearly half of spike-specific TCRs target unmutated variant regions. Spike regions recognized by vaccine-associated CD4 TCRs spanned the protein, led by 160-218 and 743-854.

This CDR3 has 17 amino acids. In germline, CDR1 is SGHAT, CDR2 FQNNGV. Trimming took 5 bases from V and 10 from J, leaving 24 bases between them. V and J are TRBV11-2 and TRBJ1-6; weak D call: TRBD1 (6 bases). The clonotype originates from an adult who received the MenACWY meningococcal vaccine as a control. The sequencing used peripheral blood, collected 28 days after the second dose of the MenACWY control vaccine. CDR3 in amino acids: CASSPTPRGSFGSPLHF. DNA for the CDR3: TGTGCCAGCAGCCCCACACCTAGGGGGTCCTTTGGCTCACCCCTCCACTTT. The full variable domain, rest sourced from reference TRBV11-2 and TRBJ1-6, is EAGVAQSPRYKIIEKRQSVAFWCNPISGHATLYWYQQILGQGPKLLIQFQNNGVVDDSQLPKDRFSAERLKGVDSTLKIQPAKLEDSAVYLCASSPTPRGSFGSPLHFGNGTRLTVT.